The present T cell receptor (beta chain) was sequenced within a study of OX40 agonist ivuxolimab in advanced cancers. In the study overall: Males comprised around 78% of the group, whose mean age was about 60 years (range about 23 to 80). Study results and caveats: Antigen targets of the expanded peripheral T cells went undetermined.

Only in-frame clones appear in the TCRdb table, and some are missing; sequencing was by immunoSEQ multiplex PCR. The sample yields more than 75,000 clones, approximately 90% seen once. With regard to this clone: No antigen is known for it.

The CDR3 has 14 residues. V was clipped by 6 bases and J by 6 bases, with 12 bases between them. Per the germline V gene, CDR1 is SGHTA and CDR2 is FQGNSA. This receptor was obtained from an adult with an advanced solid tumor such as melanoma, head and neck, liver or kidney cancer. The chain links TRBV7-2 to TRBJ1-6, with TRBD1 as a possible D gene (6 bases). This specimen was CD4+ or CD8+ T cells sorted from blood, taken in a trial of the OX40 agonist ivuxolimab. The CDR3 region is CASSRQARNSPLHF. The DNA of the CDR3 is TGTGCCAGCAGTCGACAGGCCCGTAATTCACCCCTCCACTTT.